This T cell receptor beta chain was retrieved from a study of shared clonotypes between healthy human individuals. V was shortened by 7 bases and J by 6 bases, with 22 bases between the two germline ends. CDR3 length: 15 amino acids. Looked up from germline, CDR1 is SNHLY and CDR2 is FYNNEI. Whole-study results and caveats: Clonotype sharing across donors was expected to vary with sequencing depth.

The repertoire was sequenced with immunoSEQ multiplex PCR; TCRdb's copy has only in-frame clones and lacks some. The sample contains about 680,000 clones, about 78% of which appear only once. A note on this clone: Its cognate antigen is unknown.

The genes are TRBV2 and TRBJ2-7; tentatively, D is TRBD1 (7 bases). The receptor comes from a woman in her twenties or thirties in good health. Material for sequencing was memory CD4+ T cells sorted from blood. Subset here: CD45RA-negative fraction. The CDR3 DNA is TGTGCCAGCAATCCCCAGGGGGAGGTTACGAGCGAGCAGTACTTC. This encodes CASNPQGEVTSEQYF.